The present TCR beta chain was sequenced within a study of T cell changes during pregnancy in multiple sclerosis (dated 2019 in TCRdb). As for the study more broadly: The study looked at changes in the T cell repertoire across pregnancy in women with multiple sclerosis.

CDR1 SGHTA and CDR2 FQGNSA are derived from the germline V gene. V is shortened by 8 bases, J by 0 bases, and the region joining them spans 25 bases. The CDR3 has 18 amino acids, counting the end cysteine and phenylalanine. This entry keeps only the CDR3 DNA: 54 bases, framed from base 1. Library creation used the immunoSEQ multiplex PCR assay. Drawn from immuneACCESS, this table holds only the in-frame rearrangements with V and J called that TCRdb kept. Clones are partly lost; checked studies trace under half to an unresolved V gene and leave the rest unexplained. The table for this sample lists about 53,000 clones; 85% to 95% of them were counted only once. The ten largest clones represent 0.5% of the sample. As regards this clone: Its antigen is still unknown. Base qualities were left out, and no much larger clone turns up one base away.

The clonotype comes from a female donor with multiple sclerosis, enrolled in a pregnancy study. This specimen consisted of CD4+ T cells from peripheral blood mononuclear cells, obtained in the third trimester of pregnancy. Recombination joined TRBV7-2 with TRBJ1-1; the D gene is perhaps TRBD1, from 5 matching bases. The CDR3 region: CASAINPRQSIMNTEAFF. The base sequence is TGTGCCAGCGCCATTAATCCGAGACAGTCCATAATGAACACTGAAGCTTTCTTT. Reference TRBV7-2 and TRBJ1-1 genes cover what lies past the CDR3, so the full variable domain is GAGVSQSPSNKVTEKGKDVELRCDPISGHTALYWYRQSLGQGLEFLIYFQGNSAPDKSGLPSDRFSAERTGGSVSTLTIQRTQQEDSAVYLCASAINPRQSIMNTEAFFGQGTRLTVV.